One sample yielded the 24 T cell receptor beta chains listed below, sequenced in a study of technical replicates of blood from a few donors. Profiling relied on immunoSEQ multiplex PCR, and the TCRdb table lists in-frame clones only, not all of them. The data hold some 71,000 clones, with about 97% observed a single time. The source material was T cells isolated from PBMCs. These receptors all stem from a human donor in good health.

The table lists this clone with a count of one. This sequence joins TRBV30 and TRBJ1-2; 11 positions match TRBD1. The ends lost 4 bases at V and 8 bases at J; junction bases unmatched: 6. The length of the CDR3 is 13 residues. The V gene's germline CDR1 is GTSNPN and CDR2 SVGIG (reference sequence). CDR3 loop: CAWTLGQGGGYTF. The CDR3 nucleotides are TGTGCCTGGACCTTGGGACAGGGGGGCGGCTACACCTTC.

The chain links TRBV4-2 to TRBJ2-2; TRBD2 matches at 13 bases. Germline V gene data show CDR1 as LGHNA and CDR2 as YNFKEQ. After removal of 0 bases from V and 4 bases from J, the junction contained 14 bases not matched to a gene. The CDR3 has 21 amino acids. Written as DNA, the CDR3 is TGTGCCAGCAGCCAAGATGGGTTAGGGACTAGCGGGGCTTTAGGCACCGGGGAGCTGTTTTTT. Protein product: CASSQDGLGTSGALGTGELFF.

The gene calls are TRBV6-5 and TRBJ1-3, with 9 positions matching TRBD1. Germline V gene data show CDR1 as MNHEY and CDR2 as SVGAGI. V lost 3 bases to trimming and J lost 4 bases; unmatched junction nucleotides: 4. CDR3 length: 15 amino acids. The CDR3 here is CASSYRTGAGNTIYF. Written as DNA, the CDR3 is TGTGCCAGCAGTTATAGGACAGGGGCAGGAAACACCATATATTTT.

Regarding this clone: One end of the junction is discordant with germline, which a read error may explain. V and J are TRBV7-7 and TRBJ2-2; tentative D call: TRBD1 (6 bases). This CDR3 is built from 19 residues. Looked up from germline, CDR1 is SSHAT and CDR2 is FNYEAQ (reference sequence). CDR3 residues: CASSLTIWGPTGSTGELFF. The CDR3 nucleotides read TGTGCTAGCAGCTTAACGATATGGGGCCCAACAGGGAGCACCGGGGAGCTGTTTTTT.

The rearrangement joins TRBV7-2 to TRBJ2-5, with 7 bases fitting TRBD2. The germline V gene encodes CDR1 SGHTA and CDR2 FQGNSA. With V trimmed by 1 base and J by 5 bases, 7 bases remained unmatched. The CDR3 length is 15 residues. The CDR3 region has the DNA TGTGCCAGCAGCTTAGGCGGGAGTGGGGAGGAGACCCAGTACTTC. Encoded protein: CASSLGGSGEETQYF.

V is TRBV9 and J is TRBJ2-7, with D perhaps TRBD1 (6 bases). Germline CDR1 and CDR2: SGDLS and YYNGEE. V was pared by 0 bases and J by 4 bases, with 23 bases between. The CDR3 contains 18 residues. CDR3 sequence reads: CASSVDSAQGYKGYEQYF. DNA of the CDR3: TGTGCCAGCAGCGTAGACTCAGCACAGGGATATAAGGGGTACGAGCAGTACTTC.

The V call is TRBV28, the J call TRBJ2-1; 8 nucleotides align to TRBD2. The CDR3 runs 17 residues. Germline V gene sequence: CDR1 MDHEN, CDR2 SYDVKM. V shed 2 bases, J shed 5 bases, and the junction held 11 bases outside the gene matches. The CDR3 DNA follows: TGTGCCAGCAGTTTAGCTCGATGGGGACTAGAAAACAATGAGCAGTTCTTC. Protein: CASSLARWGLENNEQFF.

In its sample, this clone was seen once. The rearrangement uses TRBV15 and TRBJ2-7; 9 positions match TRBD1. The CDR3 loop spans 15 amino acids. Germline lookup yields CDR1 LNHNV and CDR2 YYDKDF (reference sequence). V lost 5 bases to trimming and J lost 5 bases; unmatched junction nucleotides: 10. The CDR3 coding sequence is TGTGCCACCAGCGCTAAGACAGGGGGTATGGACGAGCAGTACTTC. Translation gives CATSAKTGGMDEQYF.

The genes are TRBV7-9 and TRBJ2-2; tentative D call: TRBD1 (6 bases). V was trimmed by 4 bases and J by 3 bases, leaving 9 bases between them. This CDR3 has 14 amino acids. Germline V gene lookup returns CDR1 SEHNR and CDR2 FQNEAQ (reference sequence). The CDR3 DNA follows: TGTGCCAGCAGCTCGGACAGTTACACCGGGGAGCTGTTTTTT. It encodes CASSSDSYTGELFF.

The chain links TRBV12-5 to TRBJ2-7; D not certain. The CDR3 sequence is 12 residues long. Trimming shortened V by 5 bases and J by 2 bases, and 7 bases separated the two germline ends. Germline CDR1 reads LGHNT; CDR2 reads FRNRAP. The CDR3 sequence: CASGDMTYEQYF. DNA for the CDR3: TGTGCTAGTGGTGACATGACCTACGAGCAGTACTTC. Based on the CDR3 plus reference TRBV12-5 and TRBJ2-7, the full variable domain is DARVTQTPRHKVTEMGQEVTMRCQPILGHNTVFWYRQTMMQGLELLAYFRNRAPLDDSGMPKDRFSAEMPDATLATLKIQPSEPRDSAVYFCASGDMTYEQYFGPGTRLTVT.

The chain has TRBV6-5 and TRBJ2-7; 8 bases line up with TRBD1. The CDR3 consists of 15 residues. V trimming: 5 bases; J trimming: 1 base; junction bases outside the gene matches: 7. The V gene's germline CDR1 is MNHEY and CDR2 SVGAGI. The CDR3 sequence is CASSRLGQASYEQYF. The CDR3 DNA reads TGTGCCAGCAGTCGGCTGGGACAGGCTTCCTACGAGCAGTACTTC.

V and J are TRBV7-9 and TRBJ2-5; possible D gene TRBD1, 6 bases. The CDR3 extends over 16 amino acids. Trimming shortened V by 5 bases and J by 7 bases, and 23 bases separated the two germline ends. Germline V lookup: CDR1 SEHNR, CDR2 FQNEAQ (reference sequence). The CDR3 nucleotides are TGTGCCAGCAGCCCTCGGGGCGAAGGGGGTAAGGGGACCCAGTACTTC. It specifies CASSPRGEGGKGTQYF.

The chain couples TRBV5-4 to TRBJ2-7; 8 bases fit TRBD1. V lost 4 bases, J lost 6 bases, and 9 bases stayed unmatched. Germline values: CDR1 SGHNT, CDR2 YYREEE (reference sequence). The CDR3 runs to 14 residues. The chain's CDR3 is CASSKAGTGLEQYF. DNA for the CDR3: TGTGCCAGCAGCAAGGCCGGGACAGGTCTCGAGCAGTACTTC.

The chain couples TRBV4-2 to TRBJ2-7, with a tentative D call TRBD2 (5 bases). V dropped 0 bases and J dropped 3 bases, with 9 bases sitting between them. Germline-derived CDR1 and CDR2 are LGHNA and YNFKEQ. This CDR3 is built from 14 residues. For the CDR3, the DNA is TGTGCCAGCAGCCAAGATCAGGAGGTCTACGAGCAGTACTTC. It is translated as CASSQDQEVYEQYF.

This clone has a single count. The chain links TRBV30 to TRBJ1-3; 7 bases agree with TRBD1. Germline-derived CDR1 and CDR2 are GTSNPN and SVGIG (reference sequence). This CDR3 region has 17 residues. After removal of 1 base from V and 1 base from J, the junction contained 10 bases not matched to a gene. The DNA of the CDR3 is TGTGCCTGGAGTGGGGCAAAGACAGGGAGGTCTGGAAACACCATATATTTT. It translates to CAWSGAKTGRSGNTIYF.

The chain combines TRBV4-1 with TRBJ1-3, with unresolved D. The CDR3 runs 15 residues. Germline-derived CDR1 and CDR2 are MGHRA and YSYEKL. V was shortened by 5 bases and J by 0 bases, with 11 bases between the two germline ends. CDR3 sequence (DNA): TGCGCCAGCAGCTTTTCTCGGGGCTCTGGAAACACCATATATTTT. It is translated as CASSFSRGSGNTIYF.

The chain employs TRBV19 and TRBJ2-3; the D gene is possibly TRBD2 (5 bases). The germline gives CDR1 LNHDA, CDR2 SQIVND (reference sequence). Trimming took off 5 bases at V and 0 bases at J, with 18 bases between the two ends. The CDR3 is made up of 17 amino acids. The CDR3 sequence: CASSAGLSVLSTDTQYF. The CDR3 nucleotides are TGTGCCAGTAGTGCCGGTCTTAGCGTTCTGAGCACAGATACGCAGTATTTT.

This chain joins TRBV25-1 and TRBJ2-5; 7 bases line up with TRBD2. The CDR3 length is 13 residues. The junction had 2 bases not matched to a gene; V was cut back by 3 bases and J by 4 bases. Germline values: CDR1 MGHDK, CDR2 SYGVNS. The CDR3, as DNA: TGTGCCAGCAGTGAGGGGGGGGTAGAGACCCAGTACTTC. This sequence encodes CASSEGGVETQYF.

V is TRBV10-3 and J is TRBJ2-1; D gene ambiguous. V was clipped by 3 bases and J by 0 bases, with 6 bases between them. Looked up from germline, CDR1 is ENHRY and CDR2 is SYGVKD. The CDR3 is 14 amino acids. The CDR3 protein is CAISDVSSYNEQFF. CDR3 bases: TGTGCCATCAGTGACGTTAGCTCCTACAATGAGCAGTTCTTC.

The V gene is TRBV6-5, the J gene TRBJ2-1; 8 nucleotides align to TRBD2. The CDR3 covers 15 residues. Germline V gene sequence: CDR1 MNHEY, CDR2 SVGAGI. Unmatched junction bases numbered 6, after V lost 4 bases and J lost 4 bases. The CDR3 region is CASSSASGHYNEQFF. The DNA of the CDR3 is TGTGCCAGCAGTTCCGCTAGCGGGCATTACAATGAGCAGTTCTTC.

This chain links TRBV10-3 with TRBJ1-3, with 10 bases aligning to TRBD1. The CDR3 loop spans 18 amino acids. V shed 3 bases, J shed 0 bases, and the junction held 8 bases outside the gene matches. In germline, CDR1 is ENHRY, CDR2 SYGVKD. CDR3 loop: CAISEWDRGLFSGNTIYF. The CDR3 DNA is TGTGCCATCAGTGAATGGGACAGGGGCCTTTTCTCTGGAAACACCATATATTTT.

With respect to this clone: Germline and junction disagree at one end, which may indicate a read error. The V gene is TRBV7-2, the J gene TRBJ2-5; 9 bases match TRBD1. This CDR3 has 12 amino acids. Germline-derived CDR1 and CDR2 are SGHTA and FQGNSA. CDR3 region: CASSPYAGTGHF. DNA for the CDR3: TGTGCCAGCAGCCCATACGCGGGGACAGGGCACTTC.

The chain joins TRBV11-2 to TRBJ2-5; 9 nucleotides align to TRBD2. This CDR3 is built from 17 residues. CDR1 and CDR2 from the germline V gene are SGHAT and FQNNGV. V shed 3 bases and J 3 bases; nucleotides not matched to a gene: 11. CDR3 coding DNA: TGTGCCAGCAGCTTCGGCTTGGGCGGGAGGGCCGAAGAGACCCAGTACTTC. It specifies CASSFGLGGRAEETQYF.

This CDR3 is CAISDSSGANVLTF. In nucleotides, the CDR3 is TGTGCCATCAGTGACAGCTCTGGGGCCAACGTCCTGACTTTC. The chain joins TRBV10-3 to TRBJ2-6; D unclear. Germline CDR1 is ENHRY and CDR2 is SYGVKD. This CDR3 contains 14 residues. V was cut by 3 bases and J by 0 bases, with 3 bases left in between.